Each of the 11 T cell receptor beta chains below was sequenced from the same sample in a study of patients and donors after allogeneic stem cell transplantation. TCRdb ran MiXCR on the RT-PCR reads and lists one entry per CDR3 protein. This sample has hundreds of thousands of distinct CDR3 sequences, with 16% found just once. What was sequenced was blood, either unsorted or a sorted T cell fraction (not recorded which). Source of these receptors: a human donor who was either an allogeneic HSCT recipient or a stem cell or donor lymphocyte infusion donor (not recorded which). It is not recorded whose cells these are; they may come from a transplant donor.

This clonotype was counted only a few times. In DNA form, the CDR3 reads TGTGCCAGCTGCTGGGGCGAACAGGGGGCGATCGAGCAGTACTTC. Translated, it gives CASCWGEQGAIEQYF. This chain uses TRBV6-1 with TRBJ2-7, with TRBD1 matching over 9 bases. Trimming took 8 bases from V and 6 from J; bases not matched to a gene: 14. The CDR3 is 15 residues long. The V gene's germline CDR1 is MNHNS and CDR2 SASEGT.

A few counts support this clonotype. The chain has TRBV4-1 and TRBJ1-5; no clear D gene. Germline lookup yields CDR1 MGHRA and CDR2 YSYEKL. The V gene lost 3 bases and the J gene lost 0 bases, with 15 bases spanning the gap. The CDR3 totals 17 residues. The CDR3 DNA is TGCGCCAGCAGCCACCCCCCGGCAGGAGATAGCAATCAGCCCCAGCATTTT. Protein sequence: CASSHPPAGDSNQPQHF.

This clonotype has more than one count but fewer than ten. V gene TRBV6-5 combines with J gene TRBJ1-1; a weak D match, TRBD1 (6 bases). Germline CDR1 is MNHEY and CDR2 is SVGAGI. The CDR3 runs 12 residues. V lost 7 bases and J lost 5, with 11 bases in between. The DNA for the CDR3 is TGTGCCAGCATAAGGGGGGGGACTGAAGCTTTCTTT. Translating it yields CASIRGGTEAFF.

The V and J genes are TRBV20-1 and TRBJ1-1; D gene unclear. The CDR3 is 8 residues long. The V and J ends lost 4 bases and 10 bases respectively, with 4 bases between them. CDR1 DFQATT and CDR2 SNEGSKA come from the germline V gene (reference sequence). The CDR3 reads CSAIRAFF. CDR3 coding DNA: TGCAGTGCTATAAGAGCTTTCTTT.

At least ten counts were recorded for this clonotype. The CDR3 DNA reads TGTGCCAGCAGCTTAGGGGGTAGCGTGAATTCACCCCTCCACTTT. The encoded protein is CASSLGGSVNSPLHF. The J gene is TRBJ1-6, the V gene TRBV7-6, with D hard to call. The CDR3 loop spans 15 amino acids. CDR1 and CDR2 (germline): SGHVS, FNYEAQ. V lost 1 base and J 7 bases, leaving 11 bases between the germline ends.

This clonotype has only a few counts. The chain combines TRBV12-3 or TRBV12-4 with TRBJ2-2; 9 bases align to TRBD1. V lost 6 bases and J lost 6; bases outside the gene matches: 8. The CDR3 extends over 15 amino acids. CDR3 amino acids: CASRGDRVKSGELFF. The CDR3 DNA sequence: TGTGCCAGCAGGGGGGACAGGGTTAAGTCCGGGGAGCTGTTTTTT.

This clonotype was observed a few times. The rearrangement uses TRBV19 and TRBJ2-2; D not certain. Germline loops: CDR1 LNHDA, CDR2 SQIVND (reference sequence). The germline V and J ends were trimmed by 7 bases and 3 bases, with 9 bases remaining between them. CDR3 length equals 13 residues. The CDR3 loop reads CASTQKDTGELFF. In nucleotides, the CDR3 is TGTGCCAGTACCCAAAAGGACACCGGGGAGCTGTTTTTT.

A remark on this clonotype: The junction differs from germline at one of its ends, possibly a read error. The chain is built from TRBV9 and TRBJ1-5; TRBD1 aligns across 7 bases. This CDR3 comprises 13 residues. CDR1 is SGDLS, CDR2 YYNGEE, per germline. The CDR3 DNA is TGTGCCAGCAGTCCCAGGGGGATTCAGCACCAGCATTTT. Translation gives CASSPRGIQHQHF.

V is TRBV7-9 and J is TRBJ2-2; no definite D call. This CDR3 contains 17 residues. With 5 bases removed from V and 3 bases from J, the gap between germline ends came to 19 bases. The germline V gene has CDR1 SEHNR and CDR2 FQNEAQ (reference sequence). CDR3 DNA sequence: TGTGCCAGCAGCATCCTTGCTGCGCACCTTCACACCGGGGAGCTGTTTTTT. Residues: CASSILAAHLHTGELFF.

The gene calls are TRBV25-1 and TRBJ2-1; 8 nucleotides match TRBD1. CDR1 is MGHDK, CDR2 SYGVNS, per germline. V was clipped by 3 bases and J by 3 bases; unmatched bases: 10. This CDR3 spans 17 amino acids. The DNA of the CDR3 is TGTGCCAGCAGTGACAGACAGGGGCGAAAATTCTACAATGAGCAGTTCTTC. Its translation is CASSDRQGRKFYNEQFF.

This clonotype was counted only a few times. J is TRBJ1-2 and V is TRBV24-1, with TRBD1 identical over 10 bases. V lost 3 bases and J lost 3; bases outside the gene matches: 6. Germline lookup yields CDR1 KGHDR and CDR2 SFDVKD. CDR3 length equals 16 residues. The CDR3 reads CATSDPGDRGDYGYTF. The DNA of the CDR3 is TGTGCCACCAGTGATCCCGGGGACAGGGGCGACTATGGCTACACCTTC.